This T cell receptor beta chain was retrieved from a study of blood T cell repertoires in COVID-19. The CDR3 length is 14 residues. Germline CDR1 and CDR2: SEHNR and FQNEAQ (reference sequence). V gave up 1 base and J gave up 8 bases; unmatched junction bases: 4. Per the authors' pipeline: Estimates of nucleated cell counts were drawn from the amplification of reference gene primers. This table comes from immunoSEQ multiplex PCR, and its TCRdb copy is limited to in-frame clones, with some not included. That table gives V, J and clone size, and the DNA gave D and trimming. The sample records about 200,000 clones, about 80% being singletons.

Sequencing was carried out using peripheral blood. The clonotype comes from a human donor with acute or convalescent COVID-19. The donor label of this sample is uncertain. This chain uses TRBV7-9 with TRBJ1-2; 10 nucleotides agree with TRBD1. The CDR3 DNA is TGTGCCAGCAGCTTAGAAGACAGGGGGCCAGGCTACACCTTC. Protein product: CASSLEDRGPGYTF.